Shown below are 32 T cell receptor beta chains from a single sample sequenced in a study of blood T cell repertoires in COVID-19. TCRdb keeps only in-frame clones here, not all; method: immunoSEQ multiplex PCR. The repertoire includes 200,000 to 300,000 clones, 81% of them detected once, and approximately 7.5% sits in the top ten. Sequenced sample: peripheral blood. These receptors all come from a woman aged 80 or over with COVID-19, enrolled during active disease.

J is TRBJ2-5 and V is TRBV4-3; 7 nucleotides match TRBD2. After removal of 4 bases from V and 2 bases from J, the junction contained 19 bases not matched to a gene. The V gene's germline CDR1 is LGHNA and CDR2 YSLEER. The CDR3 runs 19 residues. The CDR3 region has the DNA TGCGCCAGCAGCCCTTACGCGGCGGTCCCCGGGGGGTTTCAAGAGACCCAGTACTTC. It encodes CASSPYAAVPGGFQETQYF.

As DNA, the CDR3 is TGTGCCAGCAGTTTATGGCCCCGAGAAAAACTGTTTTTT. It specifies CASSLWPREKLFF. The chain employs TRBV12-3 or TRBV12-4 and TRBJ1-4; no reliable D call. This CDR3 comprises 13 residues. Trimming removed 2 bases from V and 8 bases from J, with 9 bases in between.

The genes are TRBV19 and TRBJ1-4, with D perhaps matching TRBD1 (6 bases). V was shortened by 5 bases and J by 5 bases, with 12 bases between the two germline ends. CDR3 length: 14 residues. Germline lookup yields CDR1 LNHDA and CDR2 SQIVND (reference sequence). CDR3 protein: CASSRAGENEKLFF. CDR3 DNA: TGTGCCAGTAGTCGGGCAGGGGAGAATGAAAAACTGTTTTTT.

This clone was found many times. V gene TRBV5-4 combines with J gene TRBJ2-5; 7 positions match TRBD2. The ends lost 4 bases at V and 2 bases at J; junction bases unmatched: 5. Germline V gene sequence: CDR1 SGHNT, CDR2 YYREEE (reference sequence). The CDR3 covers 14 residues. Here the CDR3 DNA reads TGTGCCAGCAGCCCGACTAGCCGTCAAGAGACCCAGTACTTC. This sequence encodes CASSPTSRQETQYF.

As concerns this clone: This sample includes further DNA sequences coding for the same CDR3. The CDR3 DNA reads TGCGCCAGCAGCTTGGGACGACAAGGTGGGGAGCAGTACTTC. It codes for CASSLGRQGGEQYF. The rearrangement joins TRBV5-1 to TRBJ2-7; D remains ambiguous. This CDR3 contains 14 residues. Trimming stripped 0 bases from V and 7 bases from J, with 14 bases between. Per germline, CDR1 SGHRS and CDR2 YFSETQ.

The gene calls are TRBV2 and TRBJ1-4; D possibly corresponds to TRBD1 (6 bases). Germline CDR1 reads SNHLY; CDR2 reads FYNNEI. V lost 10 bases, J lost 6 bases, and 30 bases lay in between. The CDR3 loop spans 18 amino acids. CDR3 amino acids: CANRPHDRTPAGDEKLFF. The DNA of the CDR3 is TGTGCCAACCGACCGCACGACAGGACCCCCGCCGGAGATGAAAAACTGTTTTTT.

V is TRBV28 and J is TRBJ1-5; D unresolved. Germline V gene lookup returns CDR1 MDHEN and CDR2 SYDVKM. CDR3 size: 12 residues. Trimming cost V 7 bases and J 6 bases, with 10 bases left between them. CDR3 region: CASTFTSQPQHF. In DNA form, the CDR3 reads TGTGCCAGCACATTCACGAGTCAGCCCCAGCATTTT.

This clone was picked up a small number of times. V is TRBV7-3 and J is TRBJ2-1; possible D gene TRBD2, 6 bases. The CDR3 runs 17 residues. Germline V gives CDR1 SGHTA, CDR2 FQGTGA. V was clipped by 1 base and J by 0 bases, with 13 bases between them. The CDR3 sequence: CASSLRGGKSSYNEQFF. In nucleotides, the CDR3 is TGTGCCAGCAGCTTAAGAGGCGGGAAGAGCTCCTACAATGAGCAGTTCTTC.

In this sample, this clone turned up once. The rearrangement uses TRBV30 and TRBJ2-5; D remains ambiguous. V gave up 2 bases and J gave up 5 bases, with 12 bases separating them. From germline, CDR1 is GTSNPN and CDR2 SVGIG (reference sequence). CDR3 length: 13 residues. The CDR3 protein is CAWSSQVRETQYF. CDR3 nucleotides: TGTGCCTGGAGTAGTCAGGTACGCGAGACCCAGTACTTC.

Details on this clone: At the DNA level, this CDR3 is encoded by other sequences in the same sample as well. The rearrangement links TRBV10-3 to TRBJ2-1; TRBD2 aligns across 7 bases. CDR1 and CDR2 from the germline V gene are ENHRY and SYGVKD. After removal of 4 bases from V and 4 bases from J, the junction contained 4 bases not matched to a gene. The CDR3 spans 14 residues. CDR3 DNA sequence: TGTGCCATCAGTGCCGGGGGGAGTTACAATGAGCAGTTCTTC. The encoded protein is CAISAGGSYNEQFF.

The chain recombines TRBV6-5 with TRBJ1-1, with no clear D. Germline V gives CDR1 MNHEY, CDR2 SVGAGI. The germline V and J ends were trimmed by 6 bases and 10 bases, with 18 bases remaining between them. The CDR3 extends over 13 amino acids. In DNA, the CDR3 is TGTGCCAGCAGCGCGGACTCGATCAGTAGAGCTTTCTTT. Translation: CASSADSISRAFF.

This clone turned up a few times. Other nucleotide sequences from this sample produce the same CDR3. The chain uses TRBV18 and TRBJ1-1; the D gene is possibly TRBD1 (6 bases). Germline-derived CDR1 and CDR2 are KGHSH and LQKENI. The CDR3 runs 14 residues. V was clipped by 3 bases and J by 1 base, with 9 bases between them. Here the CDR3 DNA reads TGTGCCAGCTCACCGCAGACAGGGAACACTGAAGCTTTCTTT. Protein: CASSPQTGNTEAFF.

This rearrangement joins TRBV3-1 (or the pseudogene TRBV3-2) to TRBJ2-1, with D perhaps TRBD2 (5 bases). This CDR3 is built from 14 residues. Trimming shortened V by 4 bases and J by 6 bases, and 13 bases separated the two germline ends. Per germline, CDR1 LGHDT and CDR2 YNNKEL (reference sequence). CDR3 coding DNA: TGTGCCAGCAGCCCCCAACTAGTTATCAATGAGCAGTTCTTC. It encodes CASSPQLVINEQFF.

This sequence joins TRBV19 and TRBJ1-1, with D unclear. The CDR3 spans 12 residues. The V gene's germline CDR1 is LNHDA and CDR2 SQIVND (reference sequence). Trimming removed 8 bases from V and 4 bases from J, with 11 bases in between. The CDR3 is CASRNRSTEAFF. The DNA of the CDR3 is TGTGCCAGTCGAAACAGAAGCACTGAAGCTTTCTTT.

This chain links TRBV7-8 with TRBJ1-6; D not certain. From germline, CDR1 is SGHVS and CDR2 FQNEAQ. CDR3 size: 16 residues. V lost 5 bases and J 0 bases, leaving 11 bases between the germline ends. DNA of the CDR3: TGTGCCAGCAGCACTAGCGGGTTCTCCTATAATTCACCCCTCCACTTT. It encodes CASSTSGFSYNSPLHF. The complete variable domain, with remaining parts taken from reference TRBV7-8 and TRBJ1-6, reads GAGVSQSPRYKVAKRGQDVALRCDPISGHVSLFWYQQALGQGPEFLTYFQNEAQLDKSGLPSDRFFAERPEGSVSTLKIQRTQQEDSAVYLCASSTSGFSYNSPLHFGNGTRLTVT.

The chain has TRBV4-2 and TRBJ2-1; D is possibly TRBD1 (6 bases). Trimming took 0 bases from V and 0 from J, leaving 6 bases between them. Germline V lookup: CDR1 LGHNA, CDR2 YNFKEQ. The CDR3 length is 15 residues. CDR3 sequence: CASSQEGASYNEQFF. Written as DNA, the CDR3 is TGTGCCAGCAGCCAAGAGGGGGCCTCCTACAATGAGCAGTTCTTC.

This sequence joins TRBV12-5 and TRBJ1-3; no clear D. The germline V and J ends were trimmed by 4 bases and 4 bases, with 5 bases remaining between them. The CDR3 has 12 residues. The V gene's germline CDR1 is LGHNT and CDR2 FRNRAP. The CDR3 reads CASGWEGNTIYF. The CDR3 DNA is TGTGCTAGTGGTTGGGAGGGAAACACCATATATTTT. The entire variable domain, with the rest obtained from reference TRBV12-5 and TRBJ1-3, is as follows: DARVTQTPRHKVTEMGQEVTMRCQPILGHNTVFWYRQTMMQGLELLAYFRNRAPLDDSGMPKDRFSAEMPDATLATLKIQPSEPRDSAVYFCASGWEGNTIYFGEGSWLTVV.

The chain is built from TRBV5-1 and TRBJ2-1; a possible D gene is TRBD1 (5 bases). The ends were cut back, 0 bases at V and 5 bases at J, with 9 bases in the middle. This CDR3 comprises 14 residues. Germline lookup yields CDR1 SGHRS and CDR2 YFSETQ. CDR3 in amino acids: CASSLGGSHNEQFF. CDR3 sequence (DNA): TGCGCCAGCAGCTTGGGGGGCAGCCACAATGAGCAGTTCTTC.

The chain links TRBV5-8 to TRBJ1-2, with 7 bases that match TRBD1. In germline, CDR1 is SGHTS, CDR2 YDEGEE. Trimming at V came to 4 bases and at J to 4 bases, leaving 10 bases not matched to a gene. The CDR3 is 15 amino acids. CDR3 nucleotides: TGTGCCAGCAGCAGTGACAGGGTTTGGATCTATGGCTACACCTTC. Translation: CASSSDRVWIYGYTF.

Only a few counts were recorded for this clone. The CDR3 bases are TGTGCCAGCAGTTTAAGTTACCGGGACAGAGATACGCAGTATTTT. Its protein is CASSLSYRDRDTQYF. The chain couples TRBV27 to TRBJ2-3; 7 bases align to TRBD1. J gave up 5 bases and V 2 bases, and 7 bases lay outside the gene matches. CDR1 and CDR2 from the germline V gene are MNHEY and SMNVEV (reference sequence). This CDR3 contains 15 residues.

CDR3 protein: CASSLWAIWDSSNTEAFF. CDR3 in DNA: TGCGCCAGCAGCTTGTGGGCTATCTGGGACTCCTCGAACACTGAAGCTTTCTTT. V usage is TRBV5-1 and J usage is TRBJ1-1; D may be TRBD1 (5 bases). Deletions cut 1 base from V and 1 base from J, with 20 bases between. The CDR3 contains 18 residues. Germline CDR1 is SGHRS and CDR2 is YFSETQ.

J is TRBJ2-6 and V is TRBV30; D unresolved. This CDR3 has 15 residues. The germline V gene has CDR1 GTSNPN and CDR2 SVGIG (reference sequence). With 2 bases removed from V and 4 bases from J, the gap between germline ends came to 12 bases. DNA for the CDR3: TGTGCCTGGAGTCGTACCCAGGTCGGGGCCAACGTCCTGACTTTC. Protein product: CAWSRTQVGANVLTF.

This clone was recorded a few times. The junction shows a germline mismatch at one end, possibly a read error. The gene calls are TRBV18 and TRBJ1-6, with no clear D. The CDR3 contains 16 residues. Germline CDR1 is KGHSH and CDR2 is LQKENI. CDR3 coding DNA: TGTGCCAGCTCACCACTGGCAGGATCCTTTAATTCACCCCTCCACTTT. Translating it yields CASSPLAGSFNSPLHF.

CDR3 sequence reads: CASREDTEAFF. DNA of the CDR3: TGTGCCAGCAGGGAGGACACTGAAGCTTTCTTT. V usage is TRBV6-5 and J usage is TRBJ1-1; D gene unclear. Germline lookup yields CDR1 MNHEY and CDR2 SVGAGI. V lost 6 bases to trimming and J lost 3 bases, with 5 bases between them. The CDR3 is made up of 11 amino acids.

The J gene is TRBJ2-5, the V gene TRBV27; the match to TRBD2 covers 11 bases. Unmatched junction bases numbered 6, after V lost 2 bases and J lost 7 bases. The germline V gene has CDR1 MNHEY and CDR2 SMNVEV (reference sequence). This CDR3 comprises 15 residues. The CDR3 nucleotides are TGTGCCAGCAGTTTAACCCTCGGGACTAGCGGGACCCAGTACTTC. As protein: CASSLTLGTSGTQYF.

J is TRBJ1-1 and V is TRBV28; D perhaps matches TRBD1 (5 bases). Between the trimmed V and J ends, which lost 7 bases and 7 bases, there was a span of 10 bases. Germline V gives CDR1 MDHEN, CDR2 SYDVKM. The CDR3 extends over 11 amino acids. Here the CDR3 DNA reads TGTGCCAGCAAAAGGGGCAGTGAAGCTTTCTTT. Its translation: CASKRGSEAFF. The whole variable domain, remainder taken from reference TRBV28 and TRBJ1-1, is DVKVTQSSRYLVKRTGEKVFLECVQDMDHENMFWYRQDPGLGLRLIYFSYDVKMKEKGDIPEGYSVSREKKERFSLILESASTNQTSMYLCASKRGSEAFFGQGTRLTVV.

The chain is built from TRBV30 and TRBJ2-2; 7 bases fit TRBD1. V trimming: 5 bases; J trimming: 6 bases; junction bases outside the gene matches: 9. The CDR3 is made up of 14 amino acids. Germline values: CDR1 GTSNPN, CDR2 SVGIG (reference sequence). CDR3 residues: CAWSGQLLAGELFF. The DNA of the CDR3 is TGTGCCTGGTCGGGACAGTTGTTGGCCGGGGAGCTGTTTTTT.

In the case of this clone: At one end the junction does not follow the germline gene, possibly because of a read error. The chain carries TRBV30 and TRBJ2-2; TRBD1 might be the D (6 bases). Per the germline V gene, CDR1 is GTSNPN and CDR2 is SVGIG (reference sequence). The CDR3 covers 12 residues. Here the CDR3 DNA reads TGTGCCTGGAGTGTAAAATTAGGGGGGCTGTTTTTT. Encoded protein: CAWSVKLGGLFF.

The chain uses TRBV30 and TRBJ1-2; D remains unclear. Germline loops: CDR1 GTSNPN, CDR2 SVGIG (reference sequence). V gave up 2 bases and J gave up 7 bases, with 17 bases separating them. This CDR3 has 14 amino acids. The CDR3 DNA follows: TGTGCCTGGAGTAGCCCTCCCACGGTAGCTGGCTACACCTTC. Translated, it gives CAWSSPPTVAGYTF. The variable domain in full, completed from reference TRBV30 and TRBJ1-2, reads SQTIHQWPATLVQPVGSPLSLECTVEGTSNPNLYWYRQAAGRGLQLLFYSVGIGQISSEVPQNLSASRPQDRQFILSSKKLLLSDSGFYLCAWSSPPTVAGYTFGSGTRLTVV.

This rearrangement joins TRBV27 to TRBJ1-3; no reliable D call. Trimming removed 5 bases at V and 0 bases at J, with 5 bases between. This CDR3 comprises 13 residues. Germline V gives CDR1 MNHEY, CDR2 SMNVEV (reference sequence). CDR3 loop: CASSKSSGNTIYF. The CDR3 region has the DNA TGTGCCAGCAGTAAGAGCTCTGGAAACACCATATATTTT.

The chain is built from TRBV30 and TRBJ1-2; D not resolved. The CDR3 is 13 residues long. Germline values: CDR1 GTSNPN, CDR2 SVGIG (reference sequence). Trimming took 0 bases from V and 7 from J, leaving 12 bases between them. CDR3 protein: CAWSVIPSRGYTF. In DNA form, the CDR3 reads TGTGCCTGGAGTGTAATCCCGAGCCGTGGCTACACCTTC.

The genes are TRBV27 and TRBJ2-7, with 7 bases fitting TRBD1. CDR1 MNHEY and CDR2 SMNVEV come from the germline V gene (reference sequence). V was clipped by 6 bases and J by 4 bases; unmatched bases: 18. CDR3 length equals 17 residues. CDR3 sequence: CASSYGQAPVDVYEQYF. The DNA for the CDR3 is TGTGCCAGCAGCTATGGACAGGCCCCGGTCGATGTATACGAGCAGTACTTC.